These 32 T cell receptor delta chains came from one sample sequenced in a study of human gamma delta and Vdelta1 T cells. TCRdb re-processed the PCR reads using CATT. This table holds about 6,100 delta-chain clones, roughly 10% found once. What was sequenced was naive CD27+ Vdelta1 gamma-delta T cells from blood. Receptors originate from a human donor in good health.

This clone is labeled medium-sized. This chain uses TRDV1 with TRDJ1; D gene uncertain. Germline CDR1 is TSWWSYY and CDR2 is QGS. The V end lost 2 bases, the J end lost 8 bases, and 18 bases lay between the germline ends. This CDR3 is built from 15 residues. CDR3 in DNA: TGTGCTCTTGGGGAAACCCTAAGTGACCGGAGGAAACTCATCTTT. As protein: CALGETLSDRRKLIF.

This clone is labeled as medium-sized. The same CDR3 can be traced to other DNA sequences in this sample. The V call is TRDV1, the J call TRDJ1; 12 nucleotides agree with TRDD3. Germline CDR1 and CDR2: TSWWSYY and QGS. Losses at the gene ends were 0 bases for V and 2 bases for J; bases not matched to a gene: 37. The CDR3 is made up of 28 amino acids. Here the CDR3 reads CALGELGSTSYGRLVTGGYKTGTDKLIF. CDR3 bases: TGTGCTCTTGGGGAACTAGGGTCTACTTCCTACGGGCGACTGGTTACTGGGGGATACAAGACCGGTACCGATAAACTCATCTTT.

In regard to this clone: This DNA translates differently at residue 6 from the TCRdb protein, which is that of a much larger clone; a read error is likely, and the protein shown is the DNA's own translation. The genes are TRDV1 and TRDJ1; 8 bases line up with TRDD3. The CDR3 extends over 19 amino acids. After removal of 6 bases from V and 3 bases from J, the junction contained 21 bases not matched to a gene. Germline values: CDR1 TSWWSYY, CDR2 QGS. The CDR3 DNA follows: TGTGCTCTTGGATTCGAACATCATACGAGTGGGATACGTTCCGATAAACTCATCTTT. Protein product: CALGFEHHTSGIRSDKLIF.

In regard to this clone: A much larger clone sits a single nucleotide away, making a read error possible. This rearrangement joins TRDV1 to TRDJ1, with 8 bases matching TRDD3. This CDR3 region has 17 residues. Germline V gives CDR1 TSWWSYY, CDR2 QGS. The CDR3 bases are TGTGCTCCTGGGGGAGACCCCCGCTCGGAGTACACCGATAAACTCATCTTT. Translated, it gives CAPGGDPRSEYTDKLIF.

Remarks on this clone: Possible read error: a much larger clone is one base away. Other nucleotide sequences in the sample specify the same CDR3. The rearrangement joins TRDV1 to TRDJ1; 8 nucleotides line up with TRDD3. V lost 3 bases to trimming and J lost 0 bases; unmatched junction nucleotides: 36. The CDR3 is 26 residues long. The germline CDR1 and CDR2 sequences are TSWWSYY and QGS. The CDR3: CALGEFAPNKGAGGGRSLSYTDKLIF. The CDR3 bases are TGTGCTCTTGGGGAGTTCGCCCCGAATAAAGGGGCTGGGGGAGGAAGGTCCCTCTCGTACACCGATAAACTCATCTTT.

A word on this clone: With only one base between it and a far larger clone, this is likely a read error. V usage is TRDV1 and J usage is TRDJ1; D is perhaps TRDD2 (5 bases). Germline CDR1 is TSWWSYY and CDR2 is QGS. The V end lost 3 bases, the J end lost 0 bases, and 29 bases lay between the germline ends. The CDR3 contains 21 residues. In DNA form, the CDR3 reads TGTGCTCTTGGGGACCCCACTTCCCCCAGCTACTGTCAGTGGGACACCGATAAACTCATCTTT. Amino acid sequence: CALGDPTSPSYCQWDTDKLIF.

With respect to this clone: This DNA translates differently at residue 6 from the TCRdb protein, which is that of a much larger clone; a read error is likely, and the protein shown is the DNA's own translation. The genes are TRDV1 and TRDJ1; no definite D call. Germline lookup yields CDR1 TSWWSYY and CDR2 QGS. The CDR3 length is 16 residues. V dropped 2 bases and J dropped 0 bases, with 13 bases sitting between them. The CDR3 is CALGEIEYVDTDKLIF. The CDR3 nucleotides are TGTGCTCTTGGGGAAATAGAGTACGTTGACACCGATAAACTCATCTTT.

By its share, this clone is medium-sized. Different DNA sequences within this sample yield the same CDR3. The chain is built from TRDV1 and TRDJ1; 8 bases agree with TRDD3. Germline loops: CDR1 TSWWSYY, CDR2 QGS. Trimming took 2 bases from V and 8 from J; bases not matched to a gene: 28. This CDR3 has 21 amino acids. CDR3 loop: CALGEGLAPPYTGGPAKKLIF. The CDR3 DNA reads TGTGCTCTTGGGGAAGGGCTGGCTCCACCGTATACTGGGGGCCCCGCTAAAAAACTCATCTTT.

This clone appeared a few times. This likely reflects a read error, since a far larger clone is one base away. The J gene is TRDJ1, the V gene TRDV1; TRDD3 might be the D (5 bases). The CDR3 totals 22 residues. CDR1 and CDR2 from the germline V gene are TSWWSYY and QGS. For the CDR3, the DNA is TGTGCTCTTGGGAGGGGGGGCCCGCCACCAAGACCATACGCGGTGTTCACCGATGAACTCATCTTT. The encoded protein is CALGRGGPPPRPYAVFTDELIF.

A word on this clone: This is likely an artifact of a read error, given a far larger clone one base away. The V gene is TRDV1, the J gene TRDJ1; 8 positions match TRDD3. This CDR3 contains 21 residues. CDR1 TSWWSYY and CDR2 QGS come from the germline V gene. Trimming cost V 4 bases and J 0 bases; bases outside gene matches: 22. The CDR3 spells CALGASPRRGIRLPYTDKLIF. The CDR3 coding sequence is TGTGCTCTTGGGGCCTCTCCTAGACGAGGGATACGCTTGCCGTACACCGATAAACTCATCTTT.

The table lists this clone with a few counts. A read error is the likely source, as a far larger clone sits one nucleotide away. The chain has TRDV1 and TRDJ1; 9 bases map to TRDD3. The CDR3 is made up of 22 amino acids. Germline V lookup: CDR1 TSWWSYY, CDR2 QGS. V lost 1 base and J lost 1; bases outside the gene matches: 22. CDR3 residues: CALGERSYWGTLRLKGTDKLIF. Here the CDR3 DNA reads TGTGCTCTTGGGGAACGGTCGTACTGGGGGACCCTAAGGCTAAAGGGCACCGATAAACTCATCTTT.

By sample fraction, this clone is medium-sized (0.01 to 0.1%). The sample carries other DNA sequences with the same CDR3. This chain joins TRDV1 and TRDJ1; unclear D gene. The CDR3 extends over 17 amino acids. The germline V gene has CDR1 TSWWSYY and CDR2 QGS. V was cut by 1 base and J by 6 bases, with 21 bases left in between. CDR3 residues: CALGERLRTQHLYKLIF. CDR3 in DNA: TGTGCTCTTGGGGAACGCCTTAGGACCCAACATTTGTATAAACTCATCTTT.

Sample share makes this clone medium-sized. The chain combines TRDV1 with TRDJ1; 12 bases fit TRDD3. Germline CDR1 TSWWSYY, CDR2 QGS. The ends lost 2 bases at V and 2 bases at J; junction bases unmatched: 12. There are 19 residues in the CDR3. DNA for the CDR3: TGTGCTCTTGGGGAATACTTACGCTGGGGGATACGGTATACCGATAAACTCATCTTT. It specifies CALGEYLRWGIRYTDKLIF.

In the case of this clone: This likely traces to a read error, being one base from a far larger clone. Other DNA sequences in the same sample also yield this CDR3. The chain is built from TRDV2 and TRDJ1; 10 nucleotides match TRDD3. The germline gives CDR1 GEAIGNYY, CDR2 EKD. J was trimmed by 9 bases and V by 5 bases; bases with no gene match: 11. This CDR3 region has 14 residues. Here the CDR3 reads CACASTGGSIQLIF. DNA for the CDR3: TGTGCCTGTGCGAGTACTGGGGGATCGATCCAACTCATCTTT.

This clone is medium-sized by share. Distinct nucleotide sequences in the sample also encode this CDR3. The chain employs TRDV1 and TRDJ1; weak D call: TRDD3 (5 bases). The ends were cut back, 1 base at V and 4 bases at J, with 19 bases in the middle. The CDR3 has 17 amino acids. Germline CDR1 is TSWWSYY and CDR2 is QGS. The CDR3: CALGERHGVRGIDKLIF. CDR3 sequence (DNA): TGTGCTCTTGGGGAACGACACGGGGTGAGAGGGATCGATAAACTCATCTTT.

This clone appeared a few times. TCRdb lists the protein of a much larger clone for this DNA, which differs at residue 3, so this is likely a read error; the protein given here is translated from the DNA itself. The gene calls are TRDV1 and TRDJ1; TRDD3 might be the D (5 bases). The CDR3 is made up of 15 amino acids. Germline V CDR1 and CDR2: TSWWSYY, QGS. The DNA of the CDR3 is TGTGCTCCTGGGCCCACAAAACGAGTCACCGATAAACTCATCTTT. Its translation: CAPGPTKRVTDKLIF.

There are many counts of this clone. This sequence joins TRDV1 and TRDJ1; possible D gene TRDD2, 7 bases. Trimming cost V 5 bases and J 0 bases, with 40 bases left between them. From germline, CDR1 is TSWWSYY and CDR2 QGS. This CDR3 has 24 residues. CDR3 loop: CALGNSHLPPLRPGLGRNTDKLIF. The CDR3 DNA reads TGTGCTCTTGGGAATTCCCACCTTCCTCCCTTACGACCAGGCCTGGGGAGAAACACCGATAAACTCATCTTT.

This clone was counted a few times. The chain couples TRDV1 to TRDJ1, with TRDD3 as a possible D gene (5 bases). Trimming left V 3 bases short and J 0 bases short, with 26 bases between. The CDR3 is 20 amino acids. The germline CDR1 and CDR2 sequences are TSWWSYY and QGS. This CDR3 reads CALGDIKRGGGRPYTDKLIF. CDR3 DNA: TGTGCTCTTGGGGATATTAAGAGAGGAGGGGGCCGCCCGTACACCGATAAACTCATCTTT.

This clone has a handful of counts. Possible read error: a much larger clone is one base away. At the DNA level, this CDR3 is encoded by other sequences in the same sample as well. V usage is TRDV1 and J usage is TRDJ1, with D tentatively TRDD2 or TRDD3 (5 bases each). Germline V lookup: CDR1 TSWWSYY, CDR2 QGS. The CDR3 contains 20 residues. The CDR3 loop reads CALGELQRSFSTLHTDKLIF. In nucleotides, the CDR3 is TGCGCTCTTGGGGAACTCCAACGTTCCTTCAGTACTCTTCACACCGATAAACTCATCTTT.

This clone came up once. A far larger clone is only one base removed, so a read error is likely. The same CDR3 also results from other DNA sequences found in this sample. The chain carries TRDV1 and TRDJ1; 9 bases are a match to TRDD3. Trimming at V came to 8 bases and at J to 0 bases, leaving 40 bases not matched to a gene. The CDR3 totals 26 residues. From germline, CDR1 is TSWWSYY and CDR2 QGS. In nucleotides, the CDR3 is TGTGCTCTTTACCAAGCCCGGAGCGCGCGAGGAGCGGTGGGGGGATACTGGAGGCCGTACACCGATAAACTCATCTTT. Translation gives CALYQARSARGAVGGYWRPYTDKLIF.

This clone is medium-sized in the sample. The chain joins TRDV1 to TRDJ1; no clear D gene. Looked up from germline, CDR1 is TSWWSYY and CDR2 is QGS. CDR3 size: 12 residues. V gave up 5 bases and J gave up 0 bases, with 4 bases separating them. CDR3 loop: CALGKYTDKLIF. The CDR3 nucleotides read TGTGCTCTTGGGAAGTACACCGATAAACTCATCTTT.

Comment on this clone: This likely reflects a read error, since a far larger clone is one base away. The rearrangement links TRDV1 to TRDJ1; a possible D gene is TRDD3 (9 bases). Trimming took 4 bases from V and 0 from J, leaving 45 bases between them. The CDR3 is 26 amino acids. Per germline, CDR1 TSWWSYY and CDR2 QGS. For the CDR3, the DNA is TGTGCTCTTGGGGTTAGACAGCGCCTTCCTAAGACTCTTGGGGGATATCTACCCTTGTACACCGATAAACTCATCTTT. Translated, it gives CALGVRQRLPKTLGGYLPLYTDKLIF.

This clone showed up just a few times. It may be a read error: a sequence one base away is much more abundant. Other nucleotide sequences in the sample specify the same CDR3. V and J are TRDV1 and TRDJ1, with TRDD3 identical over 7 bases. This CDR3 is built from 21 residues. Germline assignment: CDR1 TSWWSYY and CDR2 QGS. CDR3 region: CALGELRLRSGGFRNTDKLIF. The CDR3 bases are TGTGCTCTTGGGGAACTCCGCCTACGATCCGGGGGATTTCGGAACACCGATAAGCTCATCTTT.

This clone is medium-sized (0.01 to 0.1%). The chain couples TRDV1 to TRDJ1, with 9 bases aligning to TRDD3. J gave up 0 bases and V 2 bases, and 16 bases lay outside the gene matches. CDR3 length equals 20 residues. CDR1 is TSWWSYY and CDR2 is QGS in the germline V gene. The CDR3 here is CALGERAFPLTGGHTDKLIF. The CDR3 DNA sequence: TGTGCTCTTGGGGAAAGAGCCTTCCCCCTTACTGGGGGACACACCGATAAACTCATCTTT.

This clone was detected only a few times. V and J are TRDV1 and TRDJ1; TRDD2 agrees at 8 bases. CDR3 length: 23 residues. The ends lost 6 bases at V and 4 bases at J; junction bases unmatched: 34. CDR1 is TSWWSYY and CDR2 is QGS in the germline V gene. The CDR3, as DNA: TGTGCTCTTGGCCCTAAGAGGGCTTCCTACAAGTCTGGGGTCCTTAACGGTAGCGATAAACTCATCTTT. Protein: CALGPKRASYKSGVLNGSDKLIF.

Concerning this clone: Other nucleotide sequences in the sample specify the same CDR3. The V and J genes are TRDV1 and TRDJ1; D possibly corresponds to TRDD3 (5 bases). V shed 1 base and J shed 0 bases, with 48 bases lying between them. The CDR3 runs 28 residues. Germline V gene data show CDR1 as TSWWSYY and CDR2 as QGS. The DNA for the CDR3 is TGTGCTCTTGGGGAACCCCGTCCTCCGCCACGACACGGTGGGGCTGCGCTGCGGGGTTACAAGTACACCGATAAACTCATCTTT. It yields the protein CALGEPRPPPRHGGAALRGYKYTDKLIF.

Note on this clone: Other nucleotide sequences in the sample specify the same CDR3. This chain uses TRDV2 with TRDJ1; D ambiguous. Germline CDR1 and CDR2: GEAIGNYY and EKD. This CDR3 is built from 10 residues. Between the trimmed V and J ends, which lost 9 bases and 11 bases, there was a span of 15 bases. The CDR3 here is CATIYSNLIF. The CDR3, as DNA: TGTGCCACCATCTATTCTAACCTCATCTTT.

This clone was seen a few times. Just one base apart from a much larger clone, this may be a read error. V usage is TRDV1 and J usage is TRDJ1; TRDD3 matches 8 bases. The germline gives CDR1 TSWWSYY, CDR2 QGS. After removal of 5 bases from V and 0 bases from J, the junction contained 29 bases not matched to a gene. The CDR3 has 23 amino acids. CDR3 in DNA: TGTGCTCTTGGGTCCAGAGGGTTCCTCACTAGGGGATACCGCACAGCGTACACCGATAAACTCATCTTT. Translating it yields CALGSRGFLTRGYRTAYTDKLIF.

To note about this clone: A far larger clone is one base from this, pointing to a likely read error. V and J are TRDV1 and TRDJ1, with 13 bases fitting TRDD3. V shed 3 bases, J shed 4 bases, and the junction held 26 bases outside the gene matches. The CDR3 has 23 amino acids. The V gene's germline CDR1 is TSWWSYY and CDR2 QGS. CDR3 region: CALGDPLTRAHQYWGIRDDKLIF. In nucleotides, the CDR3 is TGTGCTCTTGGGGACCCGTTGACCAGAGCCCATCAGTACTGGGGGATACGTGACGATAAACTCATCTTT.

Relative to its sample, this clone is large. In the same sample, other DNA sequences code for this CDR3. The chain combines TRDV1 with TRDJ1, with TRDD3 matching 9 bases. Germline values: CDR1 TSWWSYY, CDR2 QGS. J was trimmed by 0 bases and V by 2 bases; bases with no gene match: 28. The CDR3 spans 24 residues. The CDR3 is CALGEVHGDFLKYWGTEYTDKLIF. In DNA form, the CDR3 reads TGTGCTCTTGGGGAAGTCCACGGCGACTTCCTTAAGTACTGGGGGACCGAGTACACCGATAAACTCATCTTT.

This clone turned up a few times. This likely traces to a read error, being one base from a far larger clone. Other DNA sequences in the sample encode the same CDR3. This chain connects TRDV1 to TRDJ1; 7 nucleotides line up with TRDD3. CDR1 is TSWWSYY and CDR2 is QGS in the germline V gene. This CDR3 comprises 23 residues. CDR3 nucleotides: TGTGCTCTTGGGGAACTCCATTCCCGCCGTGGTGGGGGACCGCTTAACGCCGCCAATAAACTCATCTTC. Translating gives CALGELHSRRGGGPLNAANKLIF.

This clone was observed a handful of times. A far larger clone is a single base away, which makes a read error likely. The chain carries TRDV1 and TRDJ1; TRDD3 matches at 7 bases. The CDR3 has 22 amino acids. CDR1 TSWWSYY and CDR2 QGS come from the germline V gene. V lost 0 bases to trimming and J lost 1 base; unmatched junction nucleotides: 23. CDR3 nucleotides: TGTGCTCTTGGGGAACTCGGTTACGCTGCAAAGGGGATAGGTCGTCCCACCGATAAACTCATCTTT. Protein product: CALGELGYAAKGIGRPTDKLIF.